This T cell receptor beta chain was profiled in a study of T cell clonotyping in hematopoietic cell transplantation. Remarks on this clone: Its antigen is unknown.

General study points: Broader posttransplant TCR repertoire diversity was predicted by graft donor and pretransplant recipient Inverse Simpson Index values. Few recipient clonotypes overlapped donors; over 97% were de novo at given depth.

This CDR3 has 15 amino acids. Between the trimmed V and J ends, which lost 2 bases and 0 bases, there was a span of 8 bases. Germline V CDR1 and CDR2: MNHEY, SVGAGI. Here immunoSEQ multiplex PCR was the method, and the copy in TCRdb shows in-frame clones only, minus some. The table lists under 9,500 clones, about 82% of them singletons, with more than 30% in the top ten. The V gene is TRBV6-5, the J gene TRBJ1-5, with a weak D call TRBD1 (6 bases). This material consisted of PBMCs, taken 180 days after allogeneic stem cell transplant. The sequence was obtained from a female patient between 30 and 40 years old who had an allogeneic stem cell transplant, so the T cells may come from the graft donor. Some clones in this sample may be carry-over from other donors' samples. The CDR3 loop is CASSYRTDSNQPQHF. The CDR3 nucleotides are TGTGCCAGCAGTTACAGGACAGATAGCAATCAGCCCCAGCATTTT.